The rows below give T cell receptor beta chains drawn from one sample of a study of cytomegalovirus exposure and HLA in healthy donors. Libraries were prepared by immunoSEQ multiplex PCR; TCRdb keeps only in-frame clonotypes and omits some of them. The sample lists hundreds of thousands of clones, around nine tenths occurring once. What was sequenced was PBMCs. Source of these receptors: a woman under 30 in good health and CMV-seronegative. CDR3s leave out the opening cysteine and the closing phenylalanine or tryptophan.

J gene: TRBJ1-1
V gene: TRBV5-1
CDR3 protein: ASSLGDRKDTEAF

J gene: TRBJ2-3
V gene: TRBV7-9
CDR3 protein: ASSPLNPGQLSTDTQY

J gene: TRBJ1-3
V gene: TRBV10-3
CDR3 protein: AISEAGLLSGNTIY

J gene: TRBJ1-3
V gene: TRBV7-6
CDR3 protein: ASSLSTWAGGNTIY

J gene: TRBJ2-7
V gene: TRBV5-1
CDR3 protein: ASSLLRDYEQY

J gene: TRBJ1-4
V gene: TRBV5-1
CDR3 protein: ASSLQGAQEKLF

J gene: TRBJ2-5
V gene: TRBV11-2
CDR3 protein: ASRIGTAEETQY

J gene: TRBJ2-7
V gene: TRBV6-6
CDR3 protein: ASSYSESGGAYEQY

J gene: TRBJ2-1
V gene: TRBV10-3
CDR3 protein: ATLPAGVNEQF

J gene: TRBJ1-2
V gene: TRBV10-3
CDR3 protein: AGGTGEDYGYT

J gene: TRBJ1-2
V gene: TRBV7-3
CDR3 protein: ASSPSGTGGYGYT

J gene: TRBJ1-5
V gene: TRBV19
CDR3 protein: ASSTDDRYQPQH

J gene: TRBJ2-1
V gene: TRBV7-9
CDR3 protein: ASSSGVAGTYNEQF

J gene: TRBJ1-2
V gene: TRBV9
CDR3 protein: ASSSRQGNLPGYT